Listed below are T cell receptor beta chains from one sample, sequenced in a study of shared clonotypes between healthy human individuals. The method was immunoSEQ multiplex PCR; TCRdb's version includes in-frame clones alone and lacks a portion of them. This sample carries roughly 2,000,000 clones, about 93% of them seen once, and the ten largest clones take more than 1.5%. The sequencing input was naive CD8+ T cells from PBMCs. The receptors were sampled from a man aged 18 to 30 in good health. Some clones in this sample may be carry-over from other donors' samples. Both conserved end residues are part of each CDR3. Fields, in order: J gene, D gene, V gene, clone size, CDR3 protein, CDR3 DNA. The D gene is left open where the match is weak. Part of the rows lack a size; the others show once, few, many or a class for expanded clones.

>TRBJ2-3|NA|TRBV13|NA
CASSRRRGTDTQYF
TGTGCCAGCAGCCGCCGGAGAGGCACAGATACGCAGTATTTT
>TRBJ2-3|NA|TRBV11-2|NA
CASSVTRGGADTQYF
TGTGCCAGCAGCGTCACCCGGGGCGGGGCAGATACGCAGTATTTT
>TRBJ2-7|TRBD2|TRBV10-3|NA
CAISQSSGSVSYEQYF
TGTGCCATCAGCCAAAGCAGCGGGAGCGTCTCCTACGAGCAGTACTTC
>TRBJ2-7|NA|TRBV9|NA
CASSLSGTSGYEQYF
TGTGCCAGCAGCCTGAGCGGGACATCGGGCTACGAGCAGTACTTC
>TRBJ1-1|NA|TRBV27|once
CASRSWGTEAFF
TGTGCCAGCAGATCCTGGGGGACTGAAGCTTTCTTT
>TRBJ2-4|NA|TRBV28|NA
CASSRGLAKNIQYF
TGTGCCAGCAGCCGGGGATTAGCCAAAAACATTCAGTACTTC
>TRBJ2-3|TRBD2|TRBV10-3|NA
CAISESREEPYTQYF
TGTGCCATCAGTGAGTCGCGGGAGGAGCCATATACGCAGTATTTT
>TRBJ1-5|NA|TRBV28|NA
CASSKYGGASNQPQHF
TGTGCCAGCAGTAAATATGGGGGGGCGAGCAATCAGCCCCAGCATTTT
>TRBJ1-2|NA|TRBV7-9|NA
CASSSGQNYTF
TGTGCCAGCAGCTCCGGACAGAACTACACCTTC
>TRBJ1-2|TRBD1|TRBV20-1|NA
CSAGTGDGYTF
TGCAGTGCCGGGACAGGGGATGGCTACACCTTC
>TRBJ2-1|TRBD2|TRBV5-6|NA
CASSLDGALAGGEQFF
TGTGCCAGCAGCCTGGATGGCGCGCTAGCGGGAGGTGAGCAGTTCTTC
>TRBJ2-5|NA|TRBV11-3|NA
CASSLVQTETQYF
TGTGCCAGCAGCTTAGTTCAAACGGAGACCCAGTACTTC
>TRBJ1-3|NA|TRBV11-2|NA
CASSPPAMFSGNTIYF
TGTGCCAGCAGCCCACCAGCAATGTTTTCTGGAAACACCATATATTTT
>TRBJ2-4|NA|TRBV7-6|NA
CASSLQGIVSGNIQYF
TGTGCCAGCAGCTTACAGGGGATCGTGTCGGGGAACATTCAGTACTTC
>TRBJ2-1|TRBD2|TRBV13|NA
CASSLQGPLAGDMDEQFF
TGTGCCAGCAGCCTTCAGGGTCCGCTAGCGGGAGATATGGATGAGCAGTTCTTC
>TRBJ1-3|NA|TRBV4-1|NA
CASSPRSSGNTIYF
TGCGCCAGCAGCCCCCGGAGCTCTGGAAACACCATATATTTT
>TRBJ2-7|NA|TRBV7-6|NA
CASSSGGTAYEQYF
TGTGCCAGCAGCTCTGGCGGGACCGCCTACGAGCAGTACTTC
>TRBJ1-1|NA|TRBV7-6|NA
CASSLSEGNTEAFF
TGTGCCAGCAGCTTAAGTGAGGGGAACACTGAAGCTTTCTTT
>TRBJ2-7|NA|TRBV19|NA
CASSSQYEQYF
TGTGCCAGTAGTTCCCAGTACGAGCAGTACTTC
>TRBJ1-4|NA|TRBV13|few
CASSRTGLNNEKLFF
TGTGCCAGCAGCAGAACTGGTTTGAATAATGAAAAACTGTTTTTT
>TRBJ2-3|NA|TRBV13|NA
CASSLIQGYTDTQYF
TGTGCCAGCAGCTTAATCCAGGGATACACAGATACGCAGTATTTT
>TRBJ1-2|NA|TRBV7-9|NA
CASTRGNYGYTF
TGTGCCAGCACCAGGGGTAACTATGGCTACACCTTC
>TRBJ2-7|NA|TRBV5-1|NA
CASSLGDPAENEQYF
TGCGCCAGCAGCTTGGGGGACCCTGCTGAGAACGAGCAGTACTTC